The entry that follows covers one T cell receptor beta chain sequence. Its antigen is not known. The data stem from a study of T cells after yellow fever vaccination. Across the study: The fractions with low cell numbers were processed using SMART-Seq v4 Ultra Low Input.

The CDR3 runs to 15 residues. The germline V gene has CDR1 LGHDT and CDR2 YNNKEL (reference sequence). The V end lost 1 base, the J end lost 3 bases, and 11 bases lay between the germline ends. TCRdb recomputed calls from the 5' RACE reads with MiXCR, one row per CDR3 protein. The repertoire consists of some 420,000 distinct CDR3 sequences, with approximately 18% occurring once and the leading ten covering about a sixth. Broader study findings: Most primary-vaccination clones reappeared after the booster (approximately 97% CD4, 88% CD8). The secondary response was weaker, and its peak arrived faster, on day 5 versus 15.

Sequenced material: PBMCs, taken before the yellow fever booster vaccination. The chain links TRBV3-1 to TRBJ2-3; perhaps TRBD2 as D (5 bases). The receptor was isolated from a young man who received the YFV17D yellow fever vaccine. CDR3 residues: CASSQAWIATDTQYF. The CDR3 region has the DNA TGTGCCAGCAGCCAAGCGTGGATAGCGACAGATACGCAGTATTTT.